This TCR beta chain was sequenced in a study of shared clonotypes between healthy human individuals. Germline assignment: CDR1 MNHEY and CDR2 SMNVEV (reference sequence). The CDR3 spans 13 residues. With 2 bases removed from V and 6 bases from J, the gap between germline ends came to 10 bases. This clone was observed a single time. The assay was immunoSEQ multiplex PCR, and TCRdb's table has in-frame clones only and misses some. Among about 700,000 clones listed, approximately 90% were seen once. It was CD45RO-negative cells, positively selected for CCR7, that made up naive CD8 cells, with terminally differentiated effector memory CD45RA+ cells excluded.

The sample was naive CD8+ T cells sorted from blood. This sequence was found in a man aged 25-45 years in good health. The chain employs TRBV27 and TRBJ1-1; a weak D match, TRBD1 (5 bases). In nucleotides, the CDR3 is TGTGCCAGCAGTTTAACAGGCGGCCCTGAAGCTTTCTTT. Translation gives CASSLTGGPEAFF.